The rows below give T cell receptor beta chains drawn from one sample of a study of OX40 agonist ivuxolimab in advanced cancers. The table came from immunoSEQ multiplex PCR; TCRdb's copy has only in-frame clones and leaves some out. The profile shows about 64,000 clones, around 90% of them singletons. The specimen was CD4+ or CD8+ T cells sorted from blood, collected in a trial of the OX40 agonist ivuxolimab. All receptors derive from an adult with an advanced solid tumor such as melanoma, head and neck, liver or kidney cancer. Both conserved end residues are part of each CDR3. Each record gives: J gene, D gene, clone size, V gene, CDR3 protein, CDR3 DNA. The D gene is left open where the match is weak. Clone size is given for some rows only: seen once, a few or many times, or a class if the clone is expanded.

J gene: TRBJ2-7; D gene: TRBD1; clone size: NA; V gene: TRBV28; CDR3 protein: CASSRQGGSREQYF; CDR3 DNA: TGTGCCAGCAGCCGACAGGGGGGTTCTCGCGAGCAGTACTTC
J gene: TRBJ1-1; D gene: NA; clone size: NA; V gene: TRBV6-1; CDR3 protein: CASTELVGWTEVFF; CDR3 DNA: TGTGCCAGCACCGAACTTGTAGGATGGACTGAAGTTTTCTTT
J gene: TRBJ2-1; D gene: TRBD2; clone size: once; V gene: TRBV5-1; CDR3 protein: CASSLRGSGVYNEQFF; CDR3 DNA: TGCGCCAGCAGCTTGCGCGGGAGCGGAGTCTACAATGAGCAGTTCTTC
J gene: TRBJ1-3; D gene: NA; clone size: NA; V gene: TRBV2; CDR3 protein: CASSEENSGNTIYF; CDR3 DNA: TGTGCCAGCAGTGAAGAGAACTCTGGAAACACCATATATTTT
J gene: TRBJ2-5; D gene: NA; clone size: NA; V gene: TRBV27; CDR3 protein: CASSLRQWRAKQETQYF; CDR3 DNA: TGTGCCAGCAGTTTGAGGCAGTGGAGGGCCAAACAAGAGACCCAGTACTTC
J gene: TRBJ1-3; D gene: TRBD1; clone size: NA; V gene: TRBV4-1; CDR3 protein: CASSQRTNRGISGNTIYF; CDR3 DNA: TGCGCCAGCAGCCAACGGACAAACAGGGGGATCTCTGGAAACACCATATATTTT
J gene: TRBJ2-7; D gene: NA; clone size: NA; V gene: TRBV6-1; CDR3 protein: CASTEEDEQYF; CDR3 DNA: TGTGCCAGCACCGAAGAGGACGAGCAGTACTTC
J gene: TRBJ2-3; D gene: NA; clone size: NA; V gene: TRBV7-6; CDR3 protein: CASSLSDGVPSTDTQYF; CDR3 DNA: TGTGCCAGCAGCTTATCGGACGGGGTACCTAGCACAGATACGCAGTATTTT
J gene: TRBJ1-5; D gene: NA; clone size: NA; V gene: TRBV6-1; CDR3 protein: CASSKDGYSNQPQHF; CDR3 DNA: TGTGCCAGCAGTAAGGACGGCTATAGCAATCAGCCCCAGCATTTT
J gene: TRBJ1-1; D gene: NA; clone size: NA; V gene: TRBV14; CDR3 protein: CASSQDRVRAAEAFF; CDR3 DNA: TGTGCCAGCAGCCAAGATCGCGTCCGCGCCGCTGAAGCTTTCTTT
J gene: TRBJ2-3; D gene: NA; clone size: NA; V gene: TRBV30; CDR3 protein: CAWTELRDTQYF; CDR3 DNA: TGTGCCTGGACCGAATTACGGGATACGCAGTATTTT
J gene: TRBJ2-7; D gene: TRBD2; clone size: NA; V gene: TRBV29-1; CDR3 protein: CSVGIAGKIGEQYF; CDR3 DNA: TGCAGCGTTGGAATAGCGGGGAAAATAGGCGAGCAGTACTTC
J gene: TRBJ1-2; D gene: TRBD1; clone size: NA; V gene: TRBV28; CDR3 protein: CASSQTGYGYTF; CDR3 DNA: TGTGCCAGCAGTCAGACAGGGTATGGCTACACCTTC
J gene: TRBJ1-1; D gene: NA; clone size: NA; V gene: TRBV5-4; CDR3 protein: CASKKGEFRGNTEAFF; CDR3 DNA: TGTGCCAGCAAAAAGGGGGAGTTTCGCGGGAACACTGAAGCTTTCTTT
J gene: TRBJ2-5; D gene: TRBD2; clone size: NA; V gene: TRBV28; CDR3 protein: CASSLSRTSGGYQETQYF; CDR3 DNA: TGTGCCAGCAGTTTATCTAGGACTAGCGGGGGGTACCAAGAGACCCAGTACTTC
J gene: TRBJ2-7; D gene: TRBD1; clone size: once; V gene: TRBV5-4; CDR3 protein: CASSPGTGPEQYF; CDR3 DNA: TGTGCCAGCAGCCCCGGGACAGGGCCCGAGCAGTACTTC
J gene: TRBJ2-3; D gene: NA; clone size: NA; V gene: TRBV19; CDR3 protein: CASSLHGGPTDTQYF; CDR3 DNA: TGTGCCAGTAGTCTTCACGGGGGACCCACAGATACGCAGTATTTT
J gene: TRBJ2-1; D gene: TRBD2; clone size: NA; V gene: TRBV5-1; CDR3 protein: CASSLSVAGYNEQFF; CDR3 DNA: TGCGCCAGCAGCTTGTCGGTAGCGGGTTACAATGAGCAGTTCTTC
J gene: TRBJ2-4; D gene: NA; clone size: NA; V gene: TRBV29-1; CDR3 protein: CSVEDEDRSLAKNIQYF; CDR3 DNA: TGCAGCGTTGAAGATGAAGACAGGTCCCTAGCCAAAAACATTCAGTACTTC
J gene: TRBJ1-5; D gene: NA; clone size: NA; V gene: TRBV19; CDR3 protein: CASQGYSNQPQHF; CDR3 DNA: TGTGCCAGCCAGGGTTATAGCAATCAGCCCCAGCATTTT
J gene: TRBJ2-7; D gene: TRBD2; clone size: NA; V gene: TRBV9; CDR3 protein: CASSPGTSGYYEQYF; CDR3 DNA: TGTGCCAGCAGCCCTGGGACTAGCGGTTACTACGAGCAGTACTTC
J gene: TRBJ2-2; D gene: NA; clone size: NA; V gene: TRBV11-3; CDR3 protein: CASSSRAGGGELFF; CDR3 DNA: TGTGCCAGCAGCTCCCGGGCCGGGGGCGGGGAGCTGTTTTTT
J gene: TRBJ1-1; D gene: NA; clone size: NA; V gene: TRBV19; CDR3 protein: CASSRNTEAFF; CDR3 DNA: TGTGCCAGCTCCCGGAACACTGAAGCTTTCTTT
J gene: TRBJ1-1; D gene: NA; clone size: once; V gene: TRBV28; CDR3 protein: CASTQFTEAFF; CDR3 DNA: TGTGCCAGCACTCAATTTACTGAAGCTTTCTTT
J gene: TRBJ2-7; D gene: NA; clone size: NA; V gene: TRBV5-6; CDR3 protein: CASSATSYEQYF; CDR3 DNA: TGTGCCAGCAGCGCCACCTCCTACGAGCAGTACTTC
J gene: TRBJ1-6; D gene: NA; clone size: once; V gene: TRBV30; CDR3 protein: CAWSGVGGDSPLHF; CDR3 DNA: TGTGCCTGGAGTGGTGTGGGGGGGGATTCACCCCTCCACTTT
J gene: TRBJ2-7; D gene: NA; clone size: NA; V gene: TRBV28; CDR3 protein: CASSSHLDGTYEQYF; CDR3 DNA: TGTGCCAGCAGTTCCCACCTCGACGGAACCTACGAGCAGTACTTC
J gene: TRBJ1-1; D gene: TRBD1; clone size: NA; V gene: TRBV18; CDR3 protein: CASARQGWNTEAFF; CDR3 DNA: TGTGCCAGCGCCCGACAGGGATGGAACACTGAAGCTTTCTTT
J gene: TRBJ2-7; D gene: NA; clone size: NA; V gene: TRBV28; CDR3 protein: CASSLQGGKLYEQYF; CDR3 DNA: TGTGCCAGCAGTTTACAGGGGGGAAAGCTCTACGAGCAGTACTTC
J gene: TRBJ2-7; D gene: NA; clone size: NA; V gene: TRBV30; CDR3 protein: CAWSEGDLYEQYF; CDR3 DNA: TGTGCCTGGAGTGAGGGGGATCTCTACGAGCAGTACTTC
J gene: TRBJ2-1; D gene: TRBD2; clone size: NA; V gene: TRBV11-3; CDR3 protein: CASSLRSSGSNNEQFF; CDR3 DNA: TGTGCCAGCAGCTTAAGAAGTAGCGGGAGCAACAATGAGCAGTTCTTC
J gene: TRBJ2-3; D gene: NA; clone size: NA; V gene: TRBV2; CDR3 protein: CASSVPQGSKDTQYF; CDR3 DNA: TGTGCCAGCAGTGTCCCACAGGGAAGTAAAGATACGCAGTATTTT
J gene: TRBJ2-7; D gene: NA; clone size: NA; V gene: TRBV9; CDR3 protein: CASSVGADKYEQYF; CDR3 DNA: TGTGCCAGCAGCGTAGGTGCAGACAAGTACGAGCAGTACTTC